This T cell receptor beta chain was recovered during a study of T-cell reconstitution after alpha-beta-depleted transplantation in children (dated by TCRdb to the mid-2010s). About the full investigation: T-cell immune reconstitution after TCRalphabeta/CD19-depleted allogeneic hematopoietic cell transplantation in children was quantitatively tracked in the study by means of TCR repertoire profiling. Paper-wide results and their limitations: Apparently early alphabetaT-cell count recovery about two months after transplant reportedly relied on only several hundred rapidly expanded clones derived from non-depleted graft cells. The high TCRbeta diversity at day 60 in some patients was ascribed to recipient T cells and intrathymic progenitors that had survived conditioning. The frequencies of hyperexpanded clones fell over the following months, and after one year, T-cell counts and TCRbeta diversity were mostly attributed to newly produced T cells.

Including cysteine and phenylalanine, the CDR3 has 14 amino acids. Only the CDR3 part of the read is kept: 42 bases, read in frame from the first base. Compared with germline, V lacks 6 bases and J lacks 5 bases; bases without a gene match: 10. CDR1 DFQATT and CDR2 SNEGSKA were looked up in the germline V gene (reference sequence). Sample treatment or condition, as interpreted from the label and publication: allogeneic hematopoietic cell transplantation with graft depleted of TCRalphabeta T cells and CD19 B cells. The transplant recipients were children given TCRalphabeta/CD19-depleted allogeneic hematopoietic cell grafts. Libraries were prepared through PCR. Sequencing was performed on an Illumina HiSeq 2500. TCR library preparation used molecular barcoding, with unique molecular identifiers applied to normalize quantification of the TCRbeta repertoire. TCRdb ran its own pipeline on the public reads, namely fastp trimming at Q25 and MiXCR clone calling, and kept in-frame beta chains. All rows with the same CDR3 protein become a single entry with the most common DNA and genes. The sample records some 200,000 distinct CDR3 sequences, under 8.5% of which are singletons. The ten largest clones capture about 40% of the sample.

A note on this clonotype: Its antigen specificity is not known. Per-base quality was not reported, and no clone a single base away is much larger than it.

Sequenced material: PBMCs, mostly from graft donor cells, taken 360 days after TCRalphabeta/CD19-depleted stem cell transplant. The sequence is built from TRBV20-1 and TRBJ2-3; TRBD2 matches 8 bases in the middle. The clonotype was recovered from a male patient between 2 and 10 years old who had a stem cell transplant for acute myeloid leukemia, so the T cells may come from the graft donor. The nucleotides read TGCAGTGCGCATACTAGCGGTTCGGGAGATACGCAGTATTTT. This gives the protein CSAHTSGSGDTQYF.